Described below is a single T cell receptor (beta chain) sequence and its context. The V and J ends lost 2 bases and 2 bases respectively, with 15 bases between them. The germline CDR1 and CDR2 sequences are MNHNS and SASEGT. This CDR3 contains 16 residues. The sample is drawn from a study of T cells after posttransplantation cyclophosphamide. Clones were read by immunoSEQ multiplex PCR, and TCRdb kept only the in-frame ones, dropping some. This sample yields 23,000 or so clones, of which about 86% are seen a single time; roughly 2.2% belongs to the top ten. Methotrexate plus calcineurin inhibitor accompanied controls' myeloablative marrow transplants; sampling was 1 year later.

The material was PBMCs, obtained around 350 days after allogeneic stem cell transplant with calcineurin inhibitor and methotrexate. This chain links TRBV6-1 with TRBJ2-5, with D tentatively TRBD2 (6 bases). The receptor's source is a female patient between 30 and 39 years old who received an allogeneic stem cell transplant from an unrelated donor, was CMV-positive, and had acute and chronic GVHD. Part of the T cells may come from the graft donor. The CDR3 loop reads CASSELAGSIQETQYF. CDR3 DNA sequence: TGTGCCAGCAGTGAACTGGCGGGGAGTATTCAAGAGACCCAGTACTTC.